The clone carrying this T cell receptor beta chain was picked up a small number of times. Germline CDR1 reads SGHVS; CDR2 reads FNYEAQ. This CDR3 region has 13 residues. V was clipped by 5 bases and J by 2 bases, with 9 bases between them. This entry belongs to a study of CD8+ T cells in alopecia areata. Overall study: Scoring treated patients' severity relied on the percentage of scalp area affected.

Isolated RNA was reverse transcribed into cDNA used as the sequencing template. Data came from immunoSEQ multiplex PCR; TCRdb stores just in-frame clones and leaves some out. Here the sample spans roughly 100,000 clones, about nine tenths being singletons. Treatment described: oral pan-JAK inhibitor, 5-10 mg twice daily. Alopecia areata patients provided lesional scalp punch biopsies and peripheral blood, both collected for the study. The sample consisted of CD8+ T cells sorted from blood, taken around week 34, from a patient treated with tofacitinib. The clonotype comes from a human donor with alopecia areata. The rearrangement joins TRBV7-6 to TRBJ2-5, with D perhaps TRBD1 (5 bases). The DNA of the CDR3 is TGTGCCAGCAGCCCTGACAGTCAAGAGACCCAGTACTTC. Translating it yields CASSPDSQETQYF.